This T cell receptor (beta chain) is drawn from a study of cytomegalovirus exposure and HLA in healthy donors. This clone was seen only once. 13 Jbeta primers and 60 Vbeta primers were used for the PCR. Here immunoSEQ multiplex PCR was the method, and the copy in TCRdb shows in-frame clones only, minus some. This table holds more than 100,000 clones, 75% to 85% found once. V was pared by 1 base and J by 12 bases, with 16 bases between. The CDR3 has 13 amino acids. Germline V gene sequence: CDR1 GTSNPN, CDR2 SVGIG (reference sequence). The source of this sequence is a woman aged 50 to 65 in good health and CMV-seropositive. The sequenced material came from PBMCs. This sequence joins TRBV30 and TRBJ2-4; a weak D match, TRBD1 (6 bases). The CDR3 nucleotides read TGTGCCTGGAGTGAAACAGGGCTGATCAGTCAGTACTTC. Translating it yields CAWSETGLISQYF.